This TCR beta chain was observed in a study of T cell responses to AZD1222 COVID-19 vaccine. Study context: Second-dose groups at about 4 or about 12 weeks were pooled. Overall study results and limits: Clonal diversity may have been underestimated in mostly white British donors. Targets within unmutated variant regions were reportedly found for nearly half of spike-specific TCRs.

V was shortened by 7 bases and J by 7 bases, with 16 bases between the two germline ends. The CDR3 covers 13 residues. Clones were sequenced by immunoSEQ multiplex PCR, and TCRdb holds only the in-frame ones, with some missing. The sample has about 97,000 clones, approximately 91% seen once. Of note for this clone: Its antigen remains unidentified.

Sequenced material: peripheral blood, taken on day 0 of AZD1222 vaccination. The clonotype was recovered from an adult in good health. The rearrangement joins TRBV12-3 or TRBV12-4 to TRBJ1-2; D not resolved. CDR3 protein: CASTPRTAAGYTF. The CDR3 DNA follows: TGTGCCAGCACCCCGCGGACCGCCGCTGGCTACACCTTC.